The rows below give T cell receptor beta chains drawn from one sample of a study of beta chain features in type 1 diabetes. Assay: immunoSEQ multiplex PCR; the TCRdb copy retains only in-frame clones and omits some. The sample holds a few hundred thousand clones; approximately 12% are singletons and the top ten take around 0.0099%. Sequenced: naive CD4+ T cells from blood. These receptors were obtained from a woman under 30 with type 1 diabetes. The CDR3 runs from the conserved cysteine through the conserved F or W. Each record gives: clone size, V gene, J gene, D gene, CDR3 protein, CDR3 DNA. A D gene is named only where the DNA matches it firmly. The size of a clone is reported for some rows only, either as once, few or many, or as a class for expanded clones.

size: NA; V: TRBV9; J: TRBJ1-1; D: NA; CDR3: CASSQRSGNAEAFF; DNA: TGTGCCAGCAGCCAACGCTCCGGGAACGCTGAAGCTTTCTTT
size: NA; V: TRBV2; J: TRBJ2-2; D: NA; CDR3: CASRQVTNTGELFF; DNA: TGTGCCAGCAGGCAGGTCACAAACACCGGGGAGCTGTTTTTT
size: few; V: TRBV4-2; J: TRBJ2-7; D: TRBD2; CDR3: CASSPTSGQSYEQYF; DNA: TGTGCCAGCAGCCCCACTAGCGGGCAAAGCTACGAGCAGTACTTC
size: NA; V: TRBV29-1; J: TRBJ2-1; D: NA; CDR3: CSVEGSQDYNEQFF; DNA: TGCAGCGTTGAGGGGAGCCAGGACTACAATGAGCAGTTCTTC
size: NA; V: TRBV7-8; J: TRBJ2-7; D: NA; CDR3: CASSLGGSVSEQYF; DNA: TGTGCCAGCAGCTTGGGGGGATCCGTATCCGAGCAGTACTTC
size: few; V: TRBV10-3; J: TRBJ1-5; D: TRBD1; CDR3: CAISDRGDYSNQPQHF; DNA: TGTGCCATCAGTGACAGGGGGGATTATAGCAATCAGCCCCAGCATTTT
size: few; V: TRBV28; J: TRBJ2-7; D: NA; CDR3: CASSLADTLEQYF; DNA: TGTGCCAGCAGTTTAGCGGACACCTTGGAGCAGTACTTC
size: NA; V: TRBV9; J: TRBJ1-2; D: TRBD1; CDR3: CASSLGQERYTF; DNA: TGTGCCAGCAGCCTAGGACAGGAGCGCTACACCTTC
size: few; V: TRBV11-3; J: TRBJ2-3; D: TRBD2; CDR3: CASPASGHPLDTQYF; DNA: TGTGCCAGCCCCGCTAGCGGACACCCTCTGGATACGCAGTATTTT
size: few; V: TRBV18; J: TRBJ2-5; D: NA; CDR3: CASSRYTQETQYF; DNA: TGTGCCAGCTCACGGTACACCCAAGAGACCCAGTACTTC
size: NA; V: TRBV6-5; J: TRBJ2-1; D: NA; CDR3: CASSYGGISHEQFF; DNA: TGTGCCAGCAGTTACGGCGGGATATCCCATGAGCAGTTCTTC
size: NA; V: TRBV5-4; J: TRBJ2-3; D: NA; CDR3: CASSAGGLALGADTQYF; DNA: TGTGCCAGCAGCGCCGGGGGTCTAGCGTTGGGAGCAGATACGCAGTATTTT
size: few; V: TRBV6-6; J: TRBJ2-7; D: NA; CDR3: CASSLSREQYF; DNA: TGTGCCAGCTCTTTGTCTCGTGAGCAGTACTTC
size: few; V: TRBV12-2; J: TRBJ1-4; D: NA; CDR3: CASLGGTEKLFF; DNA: TGTGCAAGCCTGGGAGGGACCGAAAAACTGTTTTTT
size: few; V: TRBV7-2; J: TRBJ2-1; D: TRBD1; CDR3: CASSPRVTGPIF; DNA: TGTGCCAGCAGCCCCAGGGTGACAGGGCCTATCTTC
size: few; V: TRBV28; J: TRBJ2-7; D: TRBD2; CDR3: CASRAGTTYEQYF; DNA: TGTGCCAGCAGGGCCGGGACTACCTACGAGCAGTACTTC
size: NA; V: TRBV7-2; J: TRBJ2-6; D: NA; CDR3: CASRSGQIYLSGANVLTF; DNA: TGTGCCAGCAGATCTGGACAGATATACCTCTCTGGGGCCAACGTCCTGACTTTC
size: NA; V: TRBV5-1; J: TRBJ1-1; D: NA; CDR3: CASRRVIENTEAFF; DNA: TGCGCCAGCAGACGGGTAATAGAGAACACTGAAGCTTTCTTT
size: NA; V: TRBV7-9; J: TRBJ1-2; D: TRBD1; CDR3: CASSLELDRGPGSGYTF; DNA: TGTGCCAGCAGCTTAGAATTGGACAGGGGGCCGGGGAGCGGCTACACCTTC
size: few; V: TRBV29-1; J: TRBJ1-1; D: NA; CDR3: CSLRGMNTEAFF; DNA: TGCAGTCTTAGGGGAATGAACACTGAAGCTTTCTTT
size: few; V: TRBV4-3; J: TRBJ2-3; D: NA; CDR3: CASSPFGWGWQTTDTQYF; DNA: TGCGCCAGCAGCCCGTTCGGGTGGGGCTGGCAGACGACAGATACGCAGTATTTT
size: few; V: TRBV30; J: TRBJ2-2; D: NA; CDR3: CAWTGASLLLFF; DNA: TGTGCCTGGACAGGGGCGAGTCTCTTGCTGTTTTTT
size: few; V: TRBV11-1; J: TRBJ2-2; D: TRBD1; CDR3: CASSNRDRGTTGELFF; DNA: TGTGCCAGCAGCAACCGGGACAGGGGGACCACCGGGGAGCTGTTTTTT
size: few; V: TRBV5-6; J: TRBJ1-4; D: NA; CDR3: CASSPRTVPNEKLFF; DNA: TGTGCCAGCAGCCCTCGGACTGTGCCCAATGAAAAACTGTTTTTT
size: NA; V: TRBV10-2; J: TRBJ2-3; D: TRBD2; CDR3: CASRVTSGGVNTQYF; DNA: TGCGCCAGCAGGGTGACTAGCGGGGGGGTTAATACGCAGTATTTT
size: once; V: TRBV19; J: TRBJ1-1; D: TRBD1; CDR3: CATLTGAKNTEAFF; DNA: TGTGCCACCTTAACAGGGGCAAAGAACACTGAAGCTTTCTTT
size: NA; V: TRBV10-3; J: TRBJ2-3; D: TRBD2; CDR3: CAITELAGTTDTQYF; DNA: TGTGCCATCACCGAGCTAGCGGGGACCACAGATACGCAGTATTTT
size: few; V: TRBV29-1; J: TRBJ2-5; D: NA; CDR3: CSVDIGGQETQYF; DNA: TGCAGCGTTGACATAGGAGGTCAAGAGACCCAGTACTTC
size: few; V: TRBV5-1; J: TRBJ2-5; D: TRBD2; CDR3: CASKVPGGQETQYF; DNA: TGCGCCAGCAAGGTCCCGGGAGGACAAGAGACCCAGTACTTC
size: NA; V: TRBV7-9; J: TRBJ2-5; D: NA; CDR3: CASSLSPTVEVETQYF; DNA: TGTGCCAGCAGCTTATCCCCGACGGTGGAGGTCGAGACCCAGTACTTC
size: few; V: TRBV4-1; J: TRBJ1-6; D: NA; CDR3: CASSQVNSPLHF; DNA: TGCGCCAGCAGCCAAGTAAATTCACCCCTCCACTTT
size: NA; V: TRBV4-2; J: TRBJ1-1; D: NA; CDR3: CASSQDAGNTEAFF; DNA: TGTGCCAGCAGCCAAGATGCGGGGAACACTGAAGCTTTCTTT
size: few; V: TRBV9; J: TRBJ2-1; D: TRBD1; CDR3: CASSTRTGSYNEQFF; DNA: TGTGCCAGCAGCACCCGGACAGGTTCGTACAATGAGCAGTTCTTC
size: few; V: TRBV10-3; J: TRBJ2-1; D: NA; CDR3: CAINSQAFDEQFF; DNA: TGTGCCATCAACTCTCAGGCTTTCGATGAGCAGTTCTTC
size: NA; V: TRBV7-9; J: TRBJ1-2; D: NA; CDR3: CASSLEGQGTGYTF; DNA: TGTGCCAGCAGCCTGGAGGGCCAGGGCACTGGCTACACCTTC
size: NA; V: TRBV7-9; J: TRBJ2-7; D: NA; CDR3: CASSLTAGKSSYEQYF; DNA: TGTGCCAGCAGCTTAACTGCAGGGAAAAGCTCCTACGAGCAGTACTTC
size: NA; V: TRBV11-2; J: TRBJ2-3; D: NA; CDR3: CASSLMDLTDTQYF; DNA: TGTGCCAGCAGCTTGATGGACTTAACAGATACGCAGTATTTT
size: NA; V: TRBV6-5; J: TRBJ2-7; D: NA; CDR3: CASTPRESHYEQYF; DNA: TGTGCCAGCACTCCGAGGGAGAGCCACTACGAGCAGTACTTC
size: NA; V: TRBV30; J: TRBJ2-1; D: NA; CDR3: CAWSIGTSSYNEQFF; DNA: TGTGCCTGGAGTATTGGGACTTCTTCCTACAATGAGCAGTTCTTC